Listed below are T cell receptor beta chains from one sample, sequenced in a study of T-cell reconstitution after alpha-beta-depleted transplantation in children. TCRdb re-called the PCR reads through MiXCR, storing one row per CDR3 protein. Among under 250,000 distinct CDR3 sequences, approximately 15% were seen once, and the ten largest hold about 45%. The sequenced sample was PBMCs, mostly from graft donor cells, obtained 360 days after TCRalphabeta/CD19-depleted stem cell transplant. The receptors here all came from a male patient aged 2 to 9 who had a stem cell transplant for acute lymphoblastic leukemia, so the T cells may come from the graft donor. Both conserved end residues are part of each CDR3. Fields, in order: D gene, J gene, V gene, clone size, CDR3 protein, CDR3 DNA. The D gene is left open where the match is weak. Not every row has a clone size; where given, it reads once, few, many or a size class.

D gene: -
J gene: TRBJ1-4
V gene: TRBV7-2
clone size: many
CDR3 protein: CASAYTEKLFF
CDR3 DNA: TGTGCCAGCGCTTATACGGAAAAACTGTTTTTT

D gene: TRBD2
J gene: TRBJ2-3
V gene: TRBV5-5
clone size: few
CDR3 protein: CASSFWREADTQYF
CDR3 DNA: TGTGCCAGCAGCTTCTGGCGGGAGGCAGATACGCAGTATTTT

D gene: -
J gene: TRBJ2-1
V gene: TRBV4-1
clone size: few
CDR3 protein: CASSRAQVIYEQFF
CDR3 DNA: TGCGCCAGCAGCCGAGCACAGGTTATCTATGAGCAGTTCTTC

D gene: TRBD1
J gene: TRBJ1-5
V gene: TRBV11-2
clone size: -
CDR3 protein: CASSRQGPSNQPQHF
CDR3 DNA: TGTGCCAGCAGCCGACAGGGTCCTAGCAATCAGCCCCAGCATTTT

D gene: TRBD1
J gene: TRBJ2-2
V gene: TRBV11-1
clone size: -
CDR3 protein: CASSLRDRKDGELFF
CDR3 DNA: TGTGCCAGCAGCCTCCGGGACAGGAAGGATGGGGAGCTGTTTTTT

D gene: -
J gene: TRBJ2-2
V gene: TRBV7-2
clone size: -
CDR3 protein: CASSFAGLPNTGELFF
CDR3 DNA: TGTGCCAGCAGCTTCGCGGGCCTACCGAACACCGGGGAGCTGTTTTTT

D gene: -
J gene: TRBJ1-1
V gene: TRBV5-1
clone size: many
CDR3 protein: CASSPNRVSTEAFF
CDR3 DNA: TGCGCCAGCAGCCCAAACAGGGTAAGCACTGAAGCTTTCTTT

D gene: TRBD1
J gene: TRBJ2-3
V gene: TRBV11-2
clone size: few
CDR3 protein: CASSFQRQGITDTQYF
CDR3 DNA: TGTGCCAGCAGCTTCCAGCGACAGGGGATAACAGATACGCAGTATTTT

D gene: -
J gene: TRBJ2-1
V gene: TRBV3-1
clone size: -
CDR3 protein: CASSQEVLASWNEQFF
CDR3 DNA: TGTGCCAGCAGCCAAGAGGTACTCGCTTCATGGAATGAGCAGTTCTTC

D gene: -
J gene: TRBJ2-3
V gene: TRBV20-1
clone size: once
CDR3 protein: CSARFNTDTQYF
CDR3 DNA: TGCAGTGCTAGATTCAACACAGATACGCAGTATTTT

D gene: -
J gene: TRBJ1-1
V gene: TRBV10-1
clone size: medium-sized
CDR3 protein: CASSDMVLNTEAFF
CDR3 DNA: TGCGCCAGCAGTGATATGGTATTGAACACTGAAGCTTTCTTT

D gene: TRBD1
J gene: TRBJ2-7
V gene: TRBV12-5
clone size: few
CDR3 protein: CASGSYRGDYEQYF
CDR3 DNA: TGTGCTAGTGGTTCATACAGGGGAGACTACGAGCAGTACTTC

D gene: -
J gene: TRBJ2-1
V gene: TRBV2
clone size: few
CDR3 protein: CASSGRPHDSEQFF
CDR3 DNA: TGTGCCAGCAGTGGCAGACCCCACGATAGTGAGCAGTTCTTC

D gene: TRBD1
J gene: TRBJ2-1
V gene: TRBV9
clone size: few
CDR3 protein: CASTRGGTGGYNEQFF
CDR3 DNA: TGTGCCAGCACCCGAGGGGGGACAGGGGGTTACAATGAGCAGTTCTTC

D gene: -
J gene: TRBJ2-2
V gene: TRBV11-2
clone size: few
CDR3 protein: CASSLLRTKASGELFF
CDR3 DNA: TGTGCCAGCAGCCTCTTAAGGACTAAGGCTTCCGGGGAGCTGTTTTTT

D gene: TRBD1
J gene: TRBJ2-3
V gene: TRBV10-3
clone size: -
CDR3 protein: CAIRQGSDTQYF
CDR3 DNA: TGTGCCATCCGACAGGGCTCAGATACGCAGTATTTT

D gene: TRBD1
J gene: TRBJ2-3
V gene: TRBV7-2
clone size: -
CDR3 protein: CASSGIWSGQVTDTQYF
CDR3 DNA: TGTGCCAGCAGCGGCATATGGTCGGGACAGGTAACAGATACGCAGTATTTT

D gene: -
J gene: TRBJ1-4
V gene: TRBV12-3/TRBV12-4
clone size: -
CDR3 protein: CASSLADILGEKLFF
CDR3 DNA: TGTGCCAGCAGTTTAGCTGACATCCTCGGGGAAAAACTGTTTTTT

D gene: TRBD1
J gene: TRBJ2-7
V gene: TRBV2
clone size: -
CDR3 protein: CASSLETGSNYEQYF
CDR3 DNA: TGTGCCAGCAGTCTCGAGACAGGGTCTAACTACGAGCAGTACTTC

D gene: TRBD1
J gene: TRBJ1-5
V gene: TRBV5-6
clone size: few
CDR3 protein: CASSSAHRGGPQHF
CDR3 DNA: TGTGCCAGCAGCTCTGCGCACAGGGGGGGACCCCAGCATTTT

D gene: TRBD1
J gene: TRBJ1-6
V gene: TRBV10-3
clone size: -
CDR3 protein: CAISGPRQGGNSPLHF
CDR3 DNA: TGTGCCATCAGTGGCCCTAGACAGGGAGGAAACTCACCCCTCCACTTT

D gene: TRBD1
J gene: TRBJ1-5
V gene: TRBV28
clone size: -
CDR3 protein: CASRLGTGERPQHF
CDR3 DNA: TGTGCCAGCAGACTCGGGACAGGGGAAAGGCCCCAGCATTTT

D gene: -
J gene: TRBJ2-3
V gene: TRBV29-1
clone size: few
CDR3 protein: CSSRGGSTDTQYF
CDR3 DNA: TGCAGCTCCAGGGGTGGGTCCACAGATACGCAGTATTTT